Each of the 9 T cell receptor beta chains below was sequenced from the same sample in a study of shared clonotypes between healthy human individuals. Generated by immunoSEQ multiplex PCR, the TCRdb table keeps only in-frame clones and is missing some. The table has approximately 2.4 million clones, approximately 96% seen once. Input material: naive CD4+ T cells sorted from blood. This sample's subset: CD45RA+ positively selected. The receptors originated from a man aged 18 to 29 in good health.

The V gene is TRBV5-1, the J gene TRBJ1-2, with 8 bases matching TRBD1. The CDR3 is 15 amino acids. Germline-derived CDR1 and CDR2 are SGHRS and YFSETQ. Germline trimming cut 3 bases from V and 3 bases from J; bases unmatched to any gene: 7. DNA of the CDR3: TGCGCCAGCAGCTCCACAGGGGGATTTGACTATGGCTACACCTTC. This translates into CASSSTGGFDYGYTF. The entire variable domain, with the rest obtained from reference TRBV5-1 and TRBJ1-2, is as follows: KAGVTQTPRYLIKTRGQQVTLSCSPISGHRSVSWYQQTPGQGLQFLFEYFSETQRNKGNFPGRFSGRQFSNSRSEMNVSTLELGDSALYLCASSSTGGFDYGYTFGSGTRLTVV.

The chain has TRBV5-1 and TRBJ2-1; weak D call: TRBD1 (5 bases). There are 15 residues in the CDR3. CDR1 is SGHRS and CDR2 is YFSETQ in the germline V gene. Trimming removed 0 bases at V and 9 bases at J, with 16 bases between. The CDR3 is CASSLVVQGLGEQFF. CDR3 sequence (DNA): TGCGCCAGCAGCTTGGTGGTTCAGGGATTGGGTGAGCAGTTCTTC.

The genes are TRBV19 and TRBJ2-7; D is perhaps TRBD1 (6 bases). The CDR3 covers 12 residues. Germline CDR1 is LNHDA and CDR2 is SQIVND (reference sequence). The V gene lost 4 bases and the J gene lost 5 bases, with 9 bases spanning the gap. CDR3 in amino acids: CASSNRQDEQYF. In DNA form, the CDR3 reads TGTGCCAGTAGTAACCGACAGGACGAGCAGTACTTC. The variable domain in full, completed from reference TRBV19 and TRBJ2-7, reads DGGITQSPKYLFRKEGQNVTLSCEQNLNHDAMYWYRQDPGQGLRLIYYSQIVNDFQKGDIAEGYSVSREKKESFPLTVTSAQKNPTAFYLCASSNRQDEQYFGPGTRLTVT.

On this clone itself: Different DNA sequences within this sample yield the same CDR3. The rearrangement joins TRBV29-1 to TRBJ2-5; 7 bases match TRBD1. The CDR3 consists of 12 residues. Germline lookup yields CDR1 SQVTM and CDR2 ANQGSEA. Germline trimming cut 6 bases from V and 1 base from J; bases unmatched to any gene: 2. CDR3 protein: CSVGQLQETQYF. CDR3 nucleotide sequence: TGCAGCGTGGGACAGCTCCAAGAGACCCAGTACTTC.

The chain carries TRBV5-4 and TRBJ2-5; D remains ambiguous. The V gene's germline CDR1 is SGHNT and CDR2 YYREEE (reference sequence). The CDR3 is made up of 11 amino acids. V was shortened by 7 bases and J by 2 bases, with 6 bases between the two germline ends. The CDR3 reads CASGNQETQYF. DNA for the CDR3: TGTGCCAGCGGGAATCAAGAGACCCAGTACTTC.

V usage is TRBV5-1 and J usage is TRBJ1-2; TRBD1 might be the D (6 bases). Between the trimmed V and J ends, which lost 4 bases and 7 bases, there was a span of 20 bases. The CDR3 runs 15 residues. From germline, CDR1 is SGHRS and CDR2 YFSETQ. In DNA, the CDR3 is TGCGCCAGCAGCCCGACAGGTTGGAGTGCGGCTGGCTACACCTTC. This translates into CASSPTGWSAAGYTF.

The V gene is TRBV18, the J gene TRBJ1-2, with 8 bases matching TRBD1. CDR3 size: 16 residues. J lost 5 bases, V lost 6 bases, and 14 bases had no gene match. The germline CDR1 and CDR2 sequences are KGHSH and LQKENI. The CDR3 DNA reads TGTGCCAGCTCCGGACAGGGACTCGCCTCCGAGTATGGCTACACCTTC. It is translated as CASSGQGLASEYGYTF.

The count of this clone is one. The rearrangement links TRBV19 to TRBJ2-5; 7 nucleotides line up with TRBD1. Germline loops: CDR1 LNHDA, CDR2 SQIVND (reference sequence). The ends lost 5 bases at V and 7 bases at J; junction bases unmatched: 10. CDR3 size: 14 residues. CDR3 amino acids: CASSETGLVGTQYF. The CDR3 region has the DNA TGTGCCAGTAGTGAGACAGGGCTCGTGGGGACCCAGTACTTC.

Concerning this clone: The sample has other DNA sequences that encode this CDR3 too. The chain couples TRBV2 to TRBJ2-2; 8 bases are a match to TRBD1. Germline V CDR1 and CDR2: SNHLY, FYNNEI. V lost 4 bases and J lost 2; bases outside the gene matches: 3. The CDR3 totals 15 residues. The DNA of the CDR3 is TGTGCCAGCAGTGGAACAGGGGGAAACACCGGGGAGCTGTTTTTT. Translation gives CASSGTGGNTGELFF. The full variable domain, in which reference TRBV2 and TRBJ2-2 provide the parts outside the CDR3, is EPEVTQTPSHQVTQMGQEVILRCVPISNHLYFYWYRQILGQKVEFLVSFYNNEISEKSEIFDDQFSVERPDGSNFTLKIRSTKLEDSAMYFCASSGTGGNTGELFFGEGSRLTVL.